One sample yielded the 6 T cell receptor beta chains listed below, sequenced in a study of identical twins (dated by TCRdb to between 2015 and 2016). The library was prepared using 5' RACE. The run used an Illumina HiSeq 2000. TCRdb trimmed public reads at Q25 via fastp, called clones via MiXCR and kept in-frame beta chains. Entries are consolidated by CDR3 protein sequence, retaining the most common genes and DNA. The sample contains roughly 1.6 million distinct CDR3 sequences, less than 35% of them found a single time. The ten largest clones represent less than 0.35% of the sample. Sequenced: cord blood. The receptors stem from a newborn girl in good health.

This rearrangement joins TRBV4-2 to TRBJ1-1, with 7 bases matching TRBD1. V lost 8 bases and J lost 4; bases outside the gene matches: 10. The germline V gene encodes CDR1 LGHNA and CDR2 YNFKEQ. This CDR3 has 14 residues. The CDR3 DNA follows: TGTGCCAGCGTTACAGGGGAAGGCGGCACTGAAGCTTTCTTT. Amino acids: CASVTGEGGTEAFF.

The table lists this clonotype with many counts. The chain uses TRBV24-1 and TRBJ1-2; perhaps TRBD1 as D (6 bases). This CDR3 is built from 14 residues. Germline V gives CDR1 KGHDR, CDR2 SFDVKD. V was cut by 0 bases and J by 2 bases, with 6 bases left in between. The CDR3 sequence is CATSDLTGNYGYTF. The CDR3 nucleotides read TGTGCCACCAGTGATTTGACAGGGAACTATGGCTACACCTTC.

This chain joins TRBV7-6 and TRBJ1-1; D ambiguous. This CDR3 has 15 residues. CDR1 is SGHVS, CDR2 FNYEAQ, per germline. Between the trimmed V and J ends, which lost 5 bases and 1 base, there was a span of 14 bases. The CDR3 reads CASSPGQAENTEAFF. The CDR3 DNA reads as TGTGCCAGCAGCCCCGGCCAGGCCGAGAACACTGAAGCTTTCTTT.

The CDR3 DNA reads TGTGCCAGCAGCTACCGGTCGGGGGCTTTCTTT. Amino acids: CASSYRSGAFF. The chain employs TRBV28 and TRBJ1-1; D gene unclear. Trimming cost V 6 bases and J 11 bases, with 13 bases left between them. This CDR3 region has 11 residues. Germline CDR1 and CDR2: MDHEN and SYDVKM.

Comment on this clonotype: A much bigger clone sits one base away, suggesting this may be a read error. The chain links TRBV10-3 to TRBJ1-2; possibly TRBD1 for D (6 bases). Germline V lookup: CDR1 ENHRY, CDR2 SYGVKD. V gave up 7 bases and J gave up 4 bases, with 19 bases separating them. This CDR3 contains 15 residues. CDR3 residues: CAITSRTAARYGYTF. CDR3 DNA: TGTGCCATCACCAGCCGGACAGCCGCCCGCTATGGCTACACCTTC.

The rearrangement uses TRBV4-1 and TRBJ2-3; D might be TRBD2 (6 bases). CDR3 size: 15 residues. The germline CDR1 and CDR2 sequences are MGHRA and YSYEKL. Trimming removed 0 bases at V and 1 base at J, with 8 bases between. CDR3 sequence (DNA): TGCGCCAGCAGCCAAGAGGGACTGCGCACAGATACGCAGTATTTT. It encodes CASSQEGLRTDTQYF.